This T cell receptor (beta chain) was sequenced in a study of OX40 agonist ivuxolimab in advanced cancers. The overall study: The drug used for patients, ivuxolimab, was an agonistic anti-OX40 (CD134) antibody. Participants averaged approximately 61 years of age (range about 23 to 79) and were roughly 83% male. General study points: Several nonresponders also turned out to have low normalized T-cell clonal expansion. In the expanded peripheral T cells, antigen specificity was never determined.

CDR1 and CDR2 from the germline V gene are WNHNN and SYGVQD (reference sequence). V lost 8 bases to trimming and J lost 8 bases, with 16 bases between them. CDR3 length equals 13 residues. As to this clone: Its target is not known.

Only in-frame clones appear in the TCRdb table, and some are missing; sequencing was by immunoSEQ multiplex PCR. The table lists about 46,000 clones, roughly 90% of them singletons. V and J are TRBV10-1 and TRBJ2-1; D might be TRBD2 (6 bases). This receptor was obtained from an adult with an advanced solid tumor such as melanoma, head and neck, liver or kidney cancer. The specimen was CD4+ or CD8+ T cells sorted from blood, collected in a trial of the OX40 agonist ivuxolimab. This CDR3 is CASGGLARDEQFF. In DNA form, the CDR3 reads TGCGCCAGCGGCGGTCTAGCGAGGGATGAGCAGTTCTTC.